What follows are 7 T cell receptor beta chains derived from one specimen sequenced in a study of T cell responses to AZD1222 COVID-19 vaccine. Clones were read by immunoSEQ multiplex PCR, and TCRdb kept only the in-frame ones, dropping some. Here the sample spans over 100,000 clones, 87% being singletons. The sample consisted of peripheral blood, taken on day 0 of AZD1222 vaccination. Receptors were obtained from an adult in good health.

The CDR3 reads CASSLSGVGQETQYF. In DNA form, the CDR3 reads TGTGCCAGCAGCTTGTCCGGAGTGGGACAAGAGACCCAGTACTTC. The genes are TRBV5-5 and TRBJ2-5; D gene uncertain. The CDR3 spans 15 residues. V was pared by 1 base and J by 2 bases, with 12 bases between. Germline V gene sequence: CDR1 SGHKS, CDR2 YYEKEE (reference sequence).

This sequence joins TRBV6-2 or TRBV6-3 and TRBJ1-1; D call uncertain. CDR1 MNHEY and CDR2 SVGEGT come from the germline V gene. This CDR3 has 14 amino acids. Trimming took 4 bases from V and 1 from J, leaving 10 bases between them. The CDR3 loop is CASSFTQQNTEAFF. As DNA, the CDR3 is TGTGCCAGCAGTTTCACCCAACAGAACACTGAAGCTTTCTTT.

CDR3 sequence: CASSLGPWDEQYF. Written as DNA, the CDR3 is TGTGCCAGCAGCTTAGGGCCCTGGGATGAGCAGTACTTC. V and J are TRBV7-2 and TRBJ2-7, with D unclear. The V and J ends lost 1 base and 7 bases respectively, with 11 bases between them. The CDR3 spans 13 residues. Germline V gene lookup returns CDR1 SGHTA and CDR2 FQGNSA.

This sequence joins TRBV15 and TRBJ2-1; D not certain. Germline V gene lookup returns CDR1 LNHNV and CDR2 YYDKDF (reference sequence). V was cut by 8 bases and J by 1 base, with 12 bases left in between. The CDR3 is 14 residues long. The CDR3 here is CATREPRSYNEQFF. For the CDR3, the DNA is TGTGCCACCCGCGAACCGAGGTCCTACAATGAGCAGTTCTTC.

The sample holds one count of this clone. The V gene is TRBV7-2, the J gene TRBJ2-1; a possible D gene is TRBD2 (5 bases). CDR1 is SGHTA, CDR2 FQGNSA, per germline. The CDR3 runs 14 residues. V lost 2 bases and J 9 bases, leaving 14 bases between the germline ends. The CDR3 DNA sequence: TGTGCCAGCAGCTTAACCCGCGGCCGGGGTGAGCAGTTCTTC. Its translation is CASSLTRGRGEQFF.

The gene calls are TRBV10-3 and TRBJ1-6; 7 positions match TRBD1. The CDR3 is made up of 14 amino acids. J lost 7 bases, V lost 3 bases, and 3 bases had no gene match. Germline loops: CDR1 ENHRY, CDR2 SYGVKD. The CDR3 here is CAISEGGGNSPLHF. CDR3 nucleotide sequence: TGTGCCATCAGTGAAGGAGGGGGCAATTCACCCCTCCACTTT.

The chain couples TRBV28 to TRBJ2-2; 9 positions match TRBD1. Per the germline V gene, CDR1 is MDHEN and CDR2 is SYDVKM. The CDR3 extends over 15 amino acids. The V and J ends lost 7 bases and 5 bases, in that order; junction bases with no gene match: 8. CDR3 region: CASITGTGRTGELFF. Here the CDR3 DNA reads TGTGCCAGCATCACCGGGACAGGGCGGACCGGGGAGCTGTTTTTT. The entire variable domain, with the rest obtained from reference TRBV28 and TRBJ2-2, is as follows: DVKVTQSSRYLVKRTGEKVFLECVQDMDHENMFWYRQDPGLGLRLIYFSYDVKMKEKGDIPEGYSVSREKKERFSLILESASTNQTSMYLCASITGTGRTGELFFGEGSRLTVL.